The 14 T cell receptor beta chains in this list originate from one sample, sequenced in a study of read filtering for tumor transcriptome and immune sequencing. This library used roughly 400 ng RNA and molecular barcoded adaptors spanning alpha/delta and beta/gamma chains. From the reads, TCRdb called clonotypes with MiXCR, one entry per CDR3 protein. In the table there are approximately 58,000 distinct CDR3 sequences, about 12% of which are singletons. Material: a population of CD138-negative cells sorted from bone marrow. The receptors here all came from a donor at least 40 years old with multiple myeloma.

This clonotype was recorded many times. CDR3 residues: CASSFSAGASTDTQYF. The CDR3 DNA follows: TGCGCCAGCAGCTTCTCAGCGGGGGCGAGCACAGATACGCAGTATTTT. The V call is TRBV5-1, the J call TRBJ2-3, with 8 bases lining up with TRBD2. The V and J ends lost 2 bases and 0 bases, in that order; junction bases with no gene match: 5. The CDR3 is 16 amino acids. The germline CDR1 and CDR2 sequences are SGHRS and YFSETQ.

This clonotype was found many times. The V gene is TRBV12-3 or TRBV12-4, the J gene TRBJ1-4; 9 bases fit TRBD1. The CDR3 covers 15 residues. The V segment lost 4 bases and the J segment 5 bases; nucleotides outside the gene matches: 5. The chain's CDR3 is CASSSRQGVNEKLFF. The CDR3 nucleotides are TGTGCCAGCAGTTCCAGACAGGGGGTCAATGAAAAACTGTTTTTT.

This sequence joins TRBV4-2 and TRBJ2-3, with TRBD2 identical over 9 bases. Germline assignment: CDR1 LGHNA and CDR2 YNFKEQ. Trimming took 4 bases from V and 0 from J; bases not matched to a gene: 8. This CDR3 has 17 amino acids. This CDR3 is CASSPRRGGRSTDTQYF. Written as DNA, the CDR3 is TGTGCCAGCAGCCCGAGGCGGGGGGGCCGAAGCACAGATACGCAGTATTTT.

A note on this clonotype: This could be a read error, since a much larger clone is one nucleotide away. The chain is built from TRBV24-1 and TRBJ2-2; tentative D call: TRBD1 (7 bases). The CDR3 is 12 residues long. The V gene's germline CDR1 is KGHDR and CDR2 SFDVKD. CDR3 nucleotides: TGTGCCACCAAAGGGGGCCCCGGGGGGCTGTTTTTT. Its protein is CATKGGPGGLFF.

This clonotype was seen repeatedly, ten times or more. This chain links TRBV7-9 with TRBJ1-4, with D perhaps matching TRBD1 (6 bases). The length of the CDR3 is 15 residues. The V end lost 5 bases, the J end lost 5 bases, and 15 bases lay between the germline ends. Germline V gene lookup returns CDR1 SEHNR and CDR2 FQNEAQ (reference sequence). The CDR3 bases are TGTGCCAGCAGCGAAGAAGGGACAATAAATGAAAAACTGTTTTTT. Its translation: CASSEEGTINEKLFF.

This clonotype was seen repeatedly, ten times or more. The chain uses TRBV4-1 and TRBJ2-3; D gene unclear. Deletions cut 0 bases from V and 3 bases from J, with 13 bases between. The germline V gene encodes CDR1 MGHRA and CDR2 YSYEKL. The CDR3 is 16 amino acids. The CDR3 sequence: CASSQDYTVATDTQYF. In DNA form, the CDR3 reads TGCGCCAGCAGCCAAGATTACACTGTGGCAACAGATACGCAGTATTTT.

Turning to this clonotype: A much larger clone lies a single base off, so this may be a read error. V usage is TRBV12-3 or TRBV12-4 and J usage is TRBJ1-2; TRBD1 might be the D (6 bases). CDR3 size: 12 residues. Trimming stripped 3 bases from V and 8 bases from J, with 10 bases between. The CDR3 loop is CASSLGALGYTF. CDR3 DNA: TGTGCCAGCAGTTTGGGGGCTTTGGGCTACACCTTC.

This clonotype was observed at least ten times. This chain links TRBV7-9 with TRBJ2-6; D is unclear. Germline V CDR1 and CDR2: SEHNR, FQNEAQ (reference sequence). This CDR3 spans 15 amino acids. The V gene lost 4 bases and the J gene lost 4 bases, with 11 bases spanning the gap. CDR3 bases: TGTGCCAGCAGCTACCCCTTGGGAGGGGCCAACGTCCTGACTTTC. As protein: CASSYPLGGANVLTF. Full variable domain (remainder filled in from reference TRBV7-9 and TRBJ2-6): DTGVSQNPRHKITKRGQNVTFRCDPISEHNRLYWYRQTLGQGPEFLTYFQNEAQLEKSRLLSDRFSAERPKGSFSTLEIQRTEQGDSAMYLCASSYPLGGANVLTFGAGSRLTVL.

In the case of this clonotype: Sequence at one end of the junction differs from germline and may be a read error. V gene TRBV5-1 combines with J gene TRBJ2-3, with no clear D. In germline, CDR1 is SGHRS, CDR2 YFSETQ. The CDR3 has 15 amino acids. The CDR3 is CASTLAGPSTDTQYF. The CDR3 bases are TGCGCCAGCACCTTGGCCGGCCCTTCCACAGATACGCAGTATTTT.

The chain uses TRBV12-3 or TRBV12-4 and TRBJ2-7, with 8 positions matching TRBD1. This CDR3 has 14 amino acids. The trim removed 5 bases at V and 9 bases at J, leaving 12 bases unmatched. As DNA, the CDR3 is TGTGCCAGCAGTGCGGGGACAGGCCCCCATGGGCAGTACTTC. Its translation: CASSAGTGPHGQYF.

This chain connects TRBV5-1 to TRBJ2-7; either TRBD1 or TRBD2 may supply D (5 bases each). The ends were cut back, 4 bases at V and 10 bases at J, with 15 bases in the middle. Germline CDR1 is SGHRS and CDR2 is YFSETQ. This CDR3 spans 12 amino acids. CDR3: CASSVGTEQQYF. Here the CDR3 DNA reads TGCGCCAGCAGCGTGGGGACGGAGCAACAGTACTTC.

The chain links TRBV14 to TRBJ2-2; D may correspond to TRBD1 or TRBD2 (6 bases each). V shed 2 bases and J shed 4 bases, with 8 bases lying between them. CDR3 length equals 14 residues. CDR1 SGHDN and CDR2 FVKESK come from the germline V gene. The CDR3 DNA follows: TGTGCCAGCAGCCAAAGGGGGGCCACCGGGGAGCTGTTTTTT. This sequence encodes CASSQRGATGELFF.

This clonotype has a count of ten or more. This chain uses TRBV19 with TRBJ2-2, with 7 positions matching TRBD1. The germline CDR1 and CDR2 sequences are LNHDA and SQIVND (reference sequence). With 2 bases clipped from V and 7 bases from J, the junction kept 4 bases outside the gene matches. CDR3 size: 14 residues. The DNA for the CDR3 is TGTGCCAGTAGTATACAGGGGGATGGCGGGGAGCTGTTTTTT. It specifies CASSIQGDGGELFF.

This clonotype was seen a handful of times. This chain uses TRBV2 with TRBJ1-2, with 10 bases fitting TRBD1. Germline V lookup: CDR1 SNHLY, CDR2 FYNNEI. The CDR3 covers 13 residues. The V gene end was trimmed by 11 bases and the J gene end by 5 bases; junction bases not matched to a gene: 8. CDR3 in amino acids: CAGTGEDRYGYTF. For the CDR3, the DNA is TGTGCCGGGACAGGGGAAGATCGGTATGGCTACACCTTC.